What follows are 13 T cell receptor beta chains derived from one specimen sequenced in a study of blood T cell repertoires in COVID-19. Libraries were prepared by immunoSEQ multiplex PCR; TCRdb keeps only in-frame clonotypes and omits some of them. This sample has over 150,000 clones, with approximately 90% found just once. The sequenced material came from peripheral blood. The receptors originated from a man younger than 35 with COVID-19, enrolled during active disease.

J is TRBJ1-1 and V is TRBV4-3; 7 bases are shared with TRBD1. The CDR3 runs 12 residues. Looked up from germline, CDR1 is LGHNA and CDR2 is YSLEER. The ends lost 4 bases at V and 7 bases at J; junction bases unmatched: 3. CDR3 region: CASSRHRGEAFF. Here the CDR3 DNA reads TGCGCCAGCAGCCGGCACAGGGGTGAAGCTTTCTTT.

The CDR3 DNA sequence: TGTGCCAGCAAGACACAGGGGAGCACCTACGAGCAGTACTTC. As protein: CASKTQGSTYEQYF. The V gene is TRBV6-5, the J gene TRBJ2-7, with 7 bases that match TRBD1. Looked up from germline, CDR1 is MNHEY and CDR2 is SVGAGI. Trimming cost V 7 bases and J 2 bases; bases outside gene matches: 8. The CDR3 consists of 14 residues.

This rearrangement joins TRBV11-2 to TRBJ2-3, with D perhaps TRBD2 (6 bases). The CDR3 extends over 16 amino acids. The germline V gene has CDR1 SGHAT and CDR2 FQNNGV. V gave up 1 base and J gave up 2 bases, with 13 bases separating them. Written as DNA, the CDR3 is TGTGCCAGCAGCTTAGTAGGGGCGGGACCCACAGATACGCAGTATTTT. It is translated as CASSLVGAGPTDTQYF.

V is TRBV7-6 and J is TRBJ1-1, with 9 nucleotides matching TRBD1. J was trimmed by 4 bases and V by 6 bases; bases with no gene match: 9. The CDR3 contains 15 residues. Looked up from germline, CDR1 is SGHVS and CDR2 is FNYEAQ. The CDR3 nucleotides read TGTGCCAGCAGTTTTAACAGGGGGCTGGGCACTGAAGCTTTCTTT. This translates into CASSFNRGLGTEAFF.

V and J are TRBV7-8 and TRBJ1-2; the D is unclear. With 2 bases removed from V and 7 bases from J, the gap between germline ends came to 14 bases. CDR1 is SGHVS and CDR2 is FQNEAQ in the germline V gene. This CDR3 is 14 amino acids long. CDR3 bases: TGTGCCAGCAGCTTATTTAGTGGGCCCGGTGGCTACACCTTC. Translated: CASSLFSGPGGYTF.

This rearrangement joins TRBV19 to TRBJ2-1; 7 bases fit TRBD1. CDR3 length: 15 amino acids. Trimming took 3 bases from V and 2 from J; bases not matched to a gene: 4. Germline-derived CDR1 and CDR2 are LNHDA and SQIVND (reference sequence). Here the CDR3 reads CASSMGGTAYNEQFF. The CDR3 nucleotides are TGTGCCAGTAGTATGGGTGGGACAGCCTACAATGAGCAGTTCTTC.

V gene TRBV11-2 combines with J gene TRBJ2-7, with D perhaps matching TRBD1 (5 bases). The CDR3 totals 15 residues. CDR1 is SGHAT, CDR2 FQNNGV, per germline. With 4 bases removed from V and 1 base from J, the gap between germline ends came to 14 bases. The CDR3 sequence is CASSSWKGWSYEQYF. CDR3 sequence (DNA): TGTGCCAGCAGCTCCTGGAAGGGGTGGTCCTACGAGCAGTACTTC.

V is TRBV5-6 and J is TRBJ2-1, with TRBD2 matching over 11 bases. With 4 bases clipped from V and 3 bases from J, the junction kept 6 bases outside the gene matches. In germline, CDR1 is SGHDT, CDR2 YYEEEE. This CDR3 has 16 amino acids. CDR3 region: CASSPGTSGYYNEQFF. The CDR3 DNA reads as TGTGCCAGCAGCCCCGGGACTAGCGGCTACTACAATGAGCAGTTCTTC.

This rearrangement joins TRBV20-1 to TRBJ2-1; D might be TRBD2 (6 bases). CDR1 is DFQATT and CDR2 is SNEGSKA in the germline V gene (reference sequence). Trimming shortened V by 3 bases and J by 3 bases, and 15 bases separated the two germline ends. This CDR3 is 15 amino acids long. The chain's CDR3 is CSASRRDFIYNEQFF. Written as DNA, the CDR3 is TGCAGTGCTAGTCGCCGGGACTTTATCTACAATGAGCAGTTCTTC.

About this clone: One end of the junction is discordant with germline, which a read error may explain. The genes are TRBV2 and TRBJ1-4; a weak D match, TRBD1 (5 bases). CDR1 is SNHLY and CDR2 is FYNNEI in the germline V gene. This CDR3 has 14 residues. The CDR3 protein is CASRTDSLREKLLF. CDR3 coding DNA: TGTGCCAGCAGAACCGACAGTCTAAGAGAAAAACTGCTTTTT.

This chain uses TRBV25-1 with TRBJ1-2; D perhaps matches TRBD1 (5 bases). This CDR3 region has 17 residues. Germline CDR1 reads MGHDK; CDR2 reads SYGVNS. V lost 1 base, J lost 0 bases, and 15 bases lay in between. The DNA of the CDR3 is TGTGCCAGCAGTGAATCCCCGGGGGGGAGATCTAACTATGGCTACACCTTC. Residues: CASSESPGGRSNYGYTF.

The V call is TRBV28, the J call TRBJ2-7, with D possibly matching TRBD2 (5 bases). The CDR3 runs to 13 residues. V was clipped by 3 bases and J by 5 bases, with 11 bases between them. Looked up from germline, CDR1 is MDHEN and CDR2 is SYDVKM. In DNA form, the CDR3 reads TGTGCCAGCAGTTTGGAGGCACCCCACGAGCAGTACTTC. Its protein product is CASSLEAPHEQYF. The whole variable domain, filled in from reference TRBV28 and TRBJ2-7, reads DVKVTQSSRYLVKRTGEKVFLECVQDMDHENMFWYRQDPGLGLRLIYFSYDVKMKEKGDIPEGYSVSREKKERFSLILESASTNQTSMYLCASSLEAPHEQYFGPGTRLTVT.

The chain has TRBV7-2 and TRBJ2-7; 9 nucleotides agree with TRBD1. The CDR3 extends over 14 amino acids. Germline-derived CDR1 and CDR2 are SGHTA and FQGNSA. With V trimmed by 5 bases and J by 5 bases, 7 bases remained unmatched. The CDR3 DNA reads TGTGCCAGCAGCCTACGGGACAGGGTAGACGAGCAGTACTTC. It yields the protein CASSLRDRVDEQYF.